The 13 T cell receptor beta chains reported below all come from one sample, sequenced in a study of cytomegalovirus exposure and HLA in healthy donors (dated by TCRdb to the late 2010s). Receptor libraries were prepared by the immunoSEQ multiplex PCR assay. For the multiplex PCR, a mixture combining 60 forward primers for TCR Vbeta segments and 13 reverse primers for TCR Jbeta segments was used. TCRdb mirrors the immuneACCESS table, restricted to in-frame sequences. Some clones are absent from its copies; in checked studies, under half trace to an unresolved V gene, and the reason for the others is unknown. The sample table contains 150,000 to 200,000 clones; only one count was recorded for over 70% of them. The top ten clonotypes cover 1.5% to 2% of the sample. Sample: PBMCs. Receptors were obtained from a man aged 35-49 years in good health and CMV-seropositive.

The chain uses TRBV5-4 and TRBJ2-1; 9 nucleotides agree with TRBD2. This CDR3 spans 16 amino acids. Germline-derived CDR1 and CDR2 are SGHNT and YYREEE (reference sequence). Germline trimming cut 4 bases from V and 2 bases from J; bases unmatched to any gene: 7. This chain's CDR3 is CASSLEGGRAYNEQFF. The CDR3 region has the DNA TGTGCCAGCAGCCTAGAAGGCGGGAGGGCCTACAATGAGCAGTTCTTC.

To note about this clone: A junction boundary mismatches the germline segment, possibly from a read error. This chain links TRBV7-9 with TRBJ2-7, with a tentative D call TRBD2 (6 bases). Germline lookup yields CDR1 SEHNR and CDR2 FQNEAQ (reference sequence). The CDR3 contains 11 residues. The CDR3: CSSTSGAEQYF. DNA for the CDR3: TGTTCCAGCACCTCGGGAGCTGAGCAGTACTTC.

CDR3 nucleotide sequence: TGTGCCAGCAGCTTAGTGTGGACAGGGTTAACTGGGGCCAACGTCCTGACTTTC. Encoded protein: CASSLVWTGLTGANVLTF. J is TRBJ2-6 and V is TRBV7-2; 8 bases align to TRBD1. V shed 1 base and J 2 bases; nucleotides not matched to a gene: 7. This CDR3 spans 18 amino acids. Germline lookup yields CDR1 SGHTA and CDR2 FQGNSA.

The genes are TRBV2 and TRBJ2-7; possibly TRBD1 for D (6 bases). This CDR3 spans 14 amino acids. The V gene lost 2 bases and the J gene lost 3 bases, with 11 bases spanning the gap. Germline lookup yields CDR1 SNHLY and CDR2 FYNNEI. The chain's CDR3 is CASSESGQLYEQYF. The CDR3 DNA is TGTGCCAGCAGTGAAAGTGGACAGCTCTACGAGCAGTACTTC.

The count of this clone is one. The genes are TRBV25-1 and TRBJ1-1, with 8 positions matching TRBD1. Germline loops: CDR1 MGHDK, CDR2 SYGVNS. The CDR3 is made up of 13 amino acids. Trimming removed 2 bases from V and 8 bases from J; junction bases left unmatched: 4. The DNA for the CDR3 is TGTGCCAGCAGTGAACAGGACAGGGAAGAAGCTTTCTTT. Its protein is CASSEQDREEAFF.

The chain carries TRBV30 and TRBJ2-3; D gene uncertain. The CDR3 runs 12 residues. Looked up from germline, CDR1 is GTSNPN and CDR2 is SVGIG (reference sequence). The V gene lost 0 bases and the J gene lost 4 bases, with 5 bases spanning the gap. CDR3 protein: CAWSVRADTQYF. CDR3 bases: TGTGCCTGGAGTGTTAGAGCAGATACGCAGTATTTT.

The chain has TRBV7-9 and TRBJ1-5; D is uncertain. V lost 5 bases and J lost 0, with 14 bases in between. Germline CDR1 is SEHNR and CDR2 is FQNEAQ (reference sequence). The CDR3 has 16 residues. CDR3 protein: CASSSGPSYSNQPQHF. In DNA, the CDR3 is TGTGCCAGCAGCAGCGGGCCCTCCTATAGCAATCAGCCCCAGCATTTT.

The rearrangement links TRBV7-2 to TRBJ1-2; a possible D gene is TRBD1 (5 bases). There are 15 residues in the CDR3. Per germline, CDR1 SGHTA and CDR2 FQGNSA. Between the trimmed V and J ends, which lost 1 base and 6 bases, there was a span of 15 bases. The CDR3 bases are TGTGCCAGCAGCTTAGTCCCCGGGGGGGTCGATGGCTACACCTTC. Protein: CASSLVPGGVDGYTF.

This chain uses TRBV10-3 with TRBJ1-1; D possibly corresponds to TRBD1 (6 bases). Per the germline V gene, CDR1 is ENHRY and CDR2 is SYGVKD. The CDR3 totals 16 residues. Trimming removed 2 bases at V and 2 bases at J, with 15 bases between. The DNA of the CDR3 is TGTGCCATCAGTGAGAGGGGGGGGCAGACTAACACTGAAGCTTTCTTT. It is translated as CAISERGGQTNTEAFF.

The chain is built from TRBV7-9 and TRBJ2-7; 8 bases align to TRBD1. Germline V gene lookup returns CDR1 SEHNR and CDR2 FQNEAQ (reference sequence). V dropped 5 bases and J dropped 5; count of bases not matched to a gene: 11. The CDR3 spans 15 residues. CDR3 sequence (DNA): TGTGCCAGCAGCGTTACCGGGACAGGCACAAACGAGCAGTACTTC. Translating it yields CASSVTGTGTNEQYF.

The chain combines TRBV30 with TRBJ2-2, with D maybe TRBD2 (6 bases). Germline CDR1 GTSNPN, CDR2 SVGIG (reference sequence). The V end lost 4 bases, the J end lost 4 bases, and 13 bases lay between the germline ends. The CDR3 runs 14 residues. CDR3 nucleotides: TGTGCCTGGATCTTCGGGGGTTTCACCGGGGAGCTGTTTTTT. It specifies CAWIFGGFTGELFF.

This clone was detected a few times. The chain couples TRBV6-1 to TRBJ2-7; 8 bases fit TRBD1. From germline, CDR1 is MNHNS and CDR2 SASEGT. This CDR3 is built from 15 residues. V lost 2 bases and J lost 2; bases outside the gene matches: 5. CDR3 DNA sequence: TGTGCCAGCAGTGAAAGACAGGGGTTGGCCTACGAGCAGTACTTC. The encoded protein is CASSERQGLAYEQYF.

V is TRBV28 and J is TRBJ1-2; tentative D call: TRBD1 (5 bases). Trimming pared 3 bases from V and 2 bases from J, leaving 13 bases between. This CDR3 has 15 amino acids. CDR1 and CDR2 from the germline V gene are MDHEN and SYDVKM. The CDR3, as DNA: TGTGCCAGCAGTTTCTGGGCCAGGGTCAACTATGGCTACACCTTC. Translated: CASSFWARVNYGYTF.